This T cell receptor beta chain was obtained from a study of T cell responses to AZD1222 COVID-19 vaccine. Findings and caveats of the study: It should be noted that donors were predominantly white British and more often female, and clonal diversity was possibly underestimated. Just a handful of AZD1222 recipients were seropositive at baseline. Reportedly, close to half of spike-specific TCRs are directed against unmutated variant regions.

Data came from immunoSEQ multiplex PCR; TCRdb stores just in-frame clones and leaves some out. The sample has over 45,000 clones; 80% to 90% are singletons. Concerning this clone itself: The antigen remains unidentified.

Germline V lookup: CDR1 LGHNA, CDR2 YSLEER. Trimming pared 5 bases from V and 2 bases from J, leaving 16 bases between. The CDR3 extends over 15 amino acids. The analysis combined second doses at about 4 or about 12 weeks. The origin of this receptor is an adult who received the AZD1222 COVID-19 vaccine. The rearrangement uses TRBV4-3 and TRBJ2-7; D may match TRBD1 or TRBD2 (5 bases each). Source: peripheral blood, taken 28 days after the second AZD1222 dose. The CDR3 spells CASSTLRDGPYEQYF. The CDR3 DNA sequence: TGCGCCAGCAGCACCCTCCGGGACGGACCCTACGAGCAGTACTTC.